The 4 T cell receptor beta chains below come from one sample, sequenced in a study of cytotoxic CD8 clonotypes in ibrutinib-treated CLL (dated by TCRdb to the early 2020s). Library generation was performed with the immunoSEQ multiplex PCR assay. TCRdb limited this immuneACCESS table to in-frame rearrangements with V and J called. A share of clones is missing; checked studies link under half to unresolved V genes, and the rest is unexplained. For this sample the table gives a few hundred thousand clones, of which around three quarters were detected only once. The top ten clonotypes cover 15% to 19% of the sample. The time point label here, explained by the study, means: approximately 2 years on ibrutinib. The sample in question was PBMCs, obtained after 24 months of ibrutinib treatment. The receptors were sampled from a human donor with chronic lymphocytic leukemia.

The chain recombines TRBV25-1 with TRBJ1-1; D perhaps matches TRBD1 (5 bases). Looked up from germline, CDR1 is MGHDK and CDR2 is SYGVNS. This CDR3 contains 13 residues. Trimming took 6 bases from V and 9 from J, leaving 17 bases between them. The CDR3 DNA reads as TGTGCCAGCAGAATAGGCCGGGGGACGCAAGCTTTCTTT. As protein: CASRIGRGTQAFF.

This clone showed up just a few times. The genes are TRBV7-9 and TRBJ1-4, with D maybe TRBD1 (6 bases). Trimming pared 6 bases from V and 3 bases from J, leaving 17 bases between. Germline values: CDR1 SEHNR, CDR2 FQNEAQ (reference sequence). This CDR3 spans 16 amino acids. CDR3 coding DNA: TGTGCCAGCAGACCAAACAGGGCCGCGGCTAATGAAAAACTGTTTTTT. It encodes CASRPNRAAANEKLFF.

There are a few counts of this clone. The genes are TRBV6-5 and TRBJ1-1, with D maybe TRBD1 (5 bases). This CDR3 is 13 amino acids long. The V gene lost 4 bases and the J gene lost 8 bases, with 14 bases spanning the gap. Germline lookup yields CDR1 MNHEY and CDR2 SVGAGI. CDR3 DNA sequence: TGTGCCAGCAGTTCCCTTGGGACCTCCGAAGCTTTCTTT. Translation: CASSSLGTSEAFF.

A note on this clone: Within the sample, other DNA sequences also encode this same CDR3. The chain is built from TRBV14 and TRBJ2-7, with unresolved D. Trimming took 0 bases from V and 4 from J, leaving 7 bases between them. Per the germline V gene, CDR1 is SGHDN and CDR2 is FVKESK. This CDR3 has 13 residues. CDR3 DNA sequence: TGTGCCAGCAGCCAAGAGTTGGTATACGAGCAGTACTTC. As protein: CASSQELVYEQYF.